One sample yielded the 16 T cell receptor beta chains listed below, sequenced in a study of shared clonotypes between healthy human individuals. Generated by immunoSEQ multiplex PCR, the TCRdb table keeps only in-frame clones and is missing some. The sample contains around 450,000 clones, roughly 80% of which appear only once. Sequenced input: PBMCs. The receptors shown here come from a woman in her thirties or forties in good health. Some clones in this sample may be carry-over from other donors' samples.

The chain joins TRBV5-1 to TRBJ2-7; D uncertain. Germline V CDR1 and CDR2: SGHRS, YFSETQ. This CDR3 comprises 14 residues. V shed 1 base and J shed 2 bases, with 10 bases lying between them. The CDR3 is CASSLLQAPYEQYF. The CDR3 nucleotides are TGCGCCAGCAGCTTGCTCCAGGCCCCCTACGAGCAGTACTTC. The full variable domain, rest sourced from reference TRBV5-1 and TRBJ2-7, is KAGVTQTPRYLIKTRGQQVTLSCSPISGHRSVSWYQQTPGQGLQFLFEYFSETQRNKGNFPGRFSGRQFSNSRSEMNVSTLELGDSALYLCASSLLQAPYEQYFGPGTRLTVT.

In DNA, the CDR3 is TGTGCCAGTAGAGACAACCTGAACACTGAAGCTTTCTTT. As protein: CASRDNLNTEAFF. The rearrangement uses TRBV19 and TRBJ1-1; D is ambiguous. The length of the CDR3 is 13 residues. Deletions cut 6 bases from V and 0 bases from J, with 8 bases between. Per the germline V gene, CDR1 is LNHDA and CDR2 is SQIVND (reference sequence).

The table lists this clone with a few counts. The rearrangement links TRBV5-8 to TRBJ2-7; possibly TRBD1 for D (6 bases). The CDR3 extends over 13 amino acids. Germline CDR1 and CDR2: SGHTS and YDEGEE. Trimming took 0 bases from V and 5 from J, leaving 9 bases between them. This CDR3 reads CASSLDREHEQYF. The DNA of the CDR3 is TGTGCCAGCAGCTTGGACAGGGAACACGAGCAGTACTTC.

The chain is built from TRBV5-4 and TRBJ2-5; possible D gene TRBD2, 6 bases. Germline values: CDR1 SGHNT, CDR2 YYREEE (reference sequence). V lost 4 bases and J 1 base, leaving 8 bases between the germline ends. The CDR3 spans 13 residues. CDR3 sequence (DNA): TGTGCCAGCAGCCGGGAGAGCCAAGAGACCCAGTACTTC. Residues: CASSRESQETQYF.

Points on this clone: Other DNA sequences in the sample encode the same CDR3. The chain combines TRBV5-1 with TRBJ2-3; D is ambiguous. The CDR3 runs 15 residues. From germline, CDR1 is SGHRS and CDR2 YFSETQ. V dropped 0 bases and J dropped 1 base, with 9 bases sitting between them. Here the CDR3 reads CASSLAPIGTDTQYF. CDR3 coding DNA: TGCGCCAGCAGCTTGGCTCCGATAGGCACAGATACGCAGTATTTT.

The chain combines TRBV6-1 with TRBJ1-6; TRBD1 agrees at 11 bases. The CDR3 is made up of 14 amino acids. Germline lookup yields CDR1 MNHNS and CDR2 SASEGT. V lost 6 bases to trimming and J lost 9 bases; unmatched junction nucleotides: 4. For the CDR3, the DNA is TGTGCCAGCAGGCCCGGGACAGGGGGTTCACCCCTCCACTTT. Its translation: CASRPGTGGSPLHF.

J is TRBJ2-7 and V is TRBV10-1; possibly TRBD2 for D (6 bases). V was cut by 11 bases and J by 2 bases, with 16 bases left in between. Germline loops: CDR1 WNHNN, CDR2 SYGVQD (reference sequence). This CDR3 has 13 residues. CDR3 loop: CAGPERATYEQYF. In DNA, the CDR3 is TGCGCCGGACCCGAGCGGGCTACCTACGAGCAGTACTTC.

The chain uses TRBV13 and TRBJ2-1; 11 positions match TRBD2. The CDR3 has 14 residues. With 11 bases clipped from V and 9 bases from J, the junction kept 12 bases outside the gene matches. Germline V gene data show CDR1 as PRHDT and CDR2 as FYEKMQ (reference sequence). Written as DNA, the CDR3 is TGTGCCTCTTCAAAGACTAGCGGGATCTCTGAGCAGTTCTTC. The encoded protein is CASSKTSGISEQFF.

This chain links TRBV5-1 with TRBJ2-7, with D tentatively TRBD1 (5 bases). This CDR3 comprises 13 residues. Per the germline V gene, CDR1 is SGHRS and CDR2 is YFSETQ. V was pared by 8 bases and J by 0 bases, with 12 bases between. CDR3 in DNA: TGCGCCAGTCAGAACCAGGGCTCCTACGAGCAGTACTTC. This codes for CASQNQGSYEQYF. Drawing the rest from reference TRBV5-1 and TRBJ2-7, the complete variable domain is KAGVTQTPRYLIKTRGQQVTLSCSPISGHRSVSWYQQTPGQGLQFLFEYFSETQRNKGNFPGRFSGRQFSNSRSEMNVSTLELGDSALYLCASQNQGSYEQYFGPGTRLTVT.

This clone is a singleton in its sample. This specimen includes other DNA sequences encoding the same CDR3. Here the CDR3 DNA reads TGTGCCAGCAGTTACTCTGGGGAGCAGTACTTC. It yields the protein CASSYSGEQYF. V is TRBV6-5 and J is TRBJ2-7; unclear D gene. Germline CDR1 MNHEY, CDR2 SVGAGI. With 0 bases removed from V and 7 bases from J, the gap between germline ends came to 4 bases. The CDR3 contains 11 residues.

J is TRBJ2-4 and V is TRBV4-2; 9 positions agree with TRBD1. The CDR3 totals 15 residues. Germline assignment: CDR1 LGHNA and CDR2 YNFKEQ. J was trimmed by 2 bases and V by 7 bases; bases with no gene match: 6. The CDR3 sequence is CASTQGAGTKNIQYF. The CDR3 bases are TGTGCCAGCACACAGGGGGCGGGGACCAAAAACATTCAGTACTTC.

The V and J genes are TRBV11-2 and TRBJ2-1; 7 bases line up with TRBD2. V lost 5 bases, J lost 8 bases, and 6 bases stayed unmatched. Germline V CDR1 and CDR2: SGHAT, FQNNGV. This CDR3 region has 13 residues. Here the CDR3 reads CASSLGLGHEQFF. For the CDR3, the DNA is TGTGCCAGCAGCCTAGGACTAGGCCATGAGCAGTTCTTC. Variable domain in full (rest from reference TRBV11-2 and TRBJ2-1): EAGVAQSPRYKIIEKRQSVAFWCNPISGHATLYWYQQILGQGPKLLIQFQNNGVVDDSQLPKDRFSAERLKGVDSTLKIQPAKLEDSAVYLCASSLGLGHEQFFGPGTRLTVL.

The chain couples TRBV7-9 to TRBJ1-1; no reliable D call. Germline loops: CDR1 SEHNR, CDR2 FQNEAQ (reference sequence). The CDR3 length is 13 residues. Trimming shortened V by 3 bases and J by 4 bases, and 9 bases separated the two germline ends. CDR3 DNA sequence: TGTGCCAGCAGCTTCGGGCAGGCCACTGAAGCTTTCTTT. This translates into CASSFGQATEAFF.

This sequence joins TRBV10-2 and TRBJ2-7, with D possibly being TRBD1 (9 bases). V lost 7 bases and J lost 6, with 22 bases in between. The CDR3 is 15 amino acids. CDR1 and CDR2 (germline): WSHSY, SAAADI. The CDR3 region is CASTTGGTGYAEQYF. The CDR3 coding sequence is TGCGCCAGCACCACGGGAGGGACAGGGTACGCCGAGCAGTACTTC.

Only one count was recorded for this clone. V and J are TRBV2 and TRBJ2-5; 9 bases map to TRBD1. The CDR3 totals 13 residues. V lost 6 bases, J lost 5 bases, and 4 bases stayed unmatched. Looked up from germline, CDR1 is SNHLY and CDR2 is FYNNEI. CDR3 residues: CASRGTGLETQYF. The CDR3, as DNA: TGTGCCAGCAGGGGGACAGGGCTGGAGACCCAGTACTTC.

This rearrangement joins TRBV5-4 to TRBJ1-2, with D possibly TRBD1 on 5 matching bases. V dropped 3 bases and J dropped 6 bases, with 18 bases sitting between them. The CDR3 spans 15 residues. Germline V lookup: CDR1 SGHNT, CDR2 YYREEE (reference sequence). The chain's CDR3 is CASSSARTREDGYTF. CDR3 DNA: TGTGCCAGCAGCTCGGCCCGGACACGCGAGGATGGCTACACCTTC.